These 17 T cell receptor beta chains were sequenced from one sample in a study of T-cell reconstitution after alpha-beta-depleted transplantation in children. This sample's TCRbeta library carried unique molecular identifier barcodes. TCRdb re-called the PCR reads through MiXCR, storing one row per CDR3 protein. This table has around 500,000 distinct CDR3 sequences, under 15% appearing once. The starting material was PBMCs from the stem cell graft donor, obtained from the stem cell graft. These receptors were taken from a human donor who donated a stem cell graft to a child with combined immunodeficiency.

The chain recombines TRBV27 with TRBJ2-7; a weak D match, TRBD2 (6 bases). V gave up 4 bases and J gave up 2 bases, with 18 bases separating them. The CDR3 loop spans 16 amino acids. CDR1 and CDR2 (germline): MNHEY, SMNVEV (reference sequence). The DNA for the CDR3 is TGTGCCAGCAGTTCCAGTAAGGGACTGCCCGCCTACGAGCAGTACTTC. Residues: CASSSSKGLPAYEQYF.

Only a few counts were recorded for this clonotype. V gene TRBV20-1 combines with J gene TRBJ2-5, with 10 bases lining up with TRBD2. Germline CDR1 is DFQATT and CDR2 is SNEGSKA (reference sequence). There are 15 residues in the CDR3. J gave up 4 bases and V 6 bases, and 11 bases lay outside the gene matches. CDR3 bases: TGCAGTGCCCCACCCCCTCTAGCGGGGGTAGAGACCCAGTACTTC. Translating gives CSAPPPLAGVETQYF.

This clonotype was seen only a few times. The chain couples TRBV12-3 or TRBV12-4 to TRBJ2-7; 7 bases are shared with TRBD1. Losses at the gene ends were 2 bases for V and 7 bases for J; bases not matched to a gene: 8. CDR3 size: 14 residues. CDR3 amino acids: CASSLNQGVREQYF. DNA of the CDR3: TGTGCCAGCAGTTTAAACCAGGGGGTGAGGGAGCAGTACTTC.

This clonotype was seen only a few times. The rearrangement links TRBV12-3 or TRBV12-4 to TRBJ1-4; a weak D match, TRBD1 (5 bases). Trimming shortened V by 3 bases and J by 8 bases, and 16 bases separated the two germline ends. CDR3 length: 15 amino acids. The CDR3 reads CASSLGQVVEEKLFF. Written as DNA, the CDR3 is TGTGCCAGCAGTTTGGGGCAGGTGGTAGAAGAAAAACTGTTTTTT.

This clonotype occurred a few times. The CDR3 DNA sequence: TGCGCCAGCAGCCAACCGACAGGCTATGGCTACACCTTC. It translates to CASSQPTGYGYTF. This rearrangement joins TRBV4-3 to TRBJ1-2, with D possibly TRBD1 on 6 matching bases. V was pared by 2 bases and J by 4 bases, with 8 bases between. Germline lookup yields CDR1 LGHNA and CDR2 YSLEER. The CDR3 sequence is 13 residues long.

In this sample, this clonotype turned up a few times. The chain is built from TRBV6-5 and TRBJ1-5; no clear D. V was trimmed by 6 bases and J by 0 bases, leaving 12 bases between them. This CDR3 has 15 residues. The germline V gene encodes CDR1 MNHEY and CDR2 SVGAGI. CDR3 sequence: CASRRRMYSNQPQHF. The CDR3 DNA reads TGTGCCAGCAGACGCCGAATGTATAGCAATCAGCCCCAGCATTTT.

This clonotype was counted a few times. The chain employs TRBV7-2 and TRBJ2-7, with D uncertain. Trimming took off 5 bases at V and 6 bases at J, with 8 bases between the two ends. Looked up from germline, CDR1 is SGHTA and CDR2 is FQGNSA. The length of the CDR3 is 11 residues. CDR3 sequence reads: CASSLTFEQYF. The CDR3, as DNA: TGTGCCAGCAGCCTAACCTTCGAGCAGTACTTC. The full variable domain, rest sourced from reference TRBV7-2 and TRBJ2-7, is GAGVSQSPSNKVTEKGKDVELRCDPISGHTALYWYRQSLGQGLEFLIYFQGNSAPDKSGLPSDRFSAERTGGSVSTLTIQRTQQEDSAVYLCASSLTFEQYFGPGTRLTVT.

The sample holds a few counts of this clonotype. An end of the junction differs from the germline gene, which may be a read error. The V and J genes are TRBV27 and TRBJ2-2; D is possibly TRBD1 (7 bases). CDR1 is MNHEY, CDR2 SMNVEV, per germline (reference sequence). The CDR3 totals 15 residues. In DNA, the CDR3 is TGTGCCAGCGGTTTAGGGGGCGGAGGGGTCGGGGAGCTGTTTTTT. It codes for CASGLGGGGVGELFF.

V is TRBV24-1 and J is TRBJ2-2, with D possibly being TRBD2 (7 bases). Germline V gene sequence: CDR1 KGHDR, CDR2 SFDVKD. This CDR3 is built from 13 residues. V was cut by 8 bases and J by 4 bases, with 10 bases left in between. CDR3 sequence reads: CATTAGATGELFF. For the CDR3, the DNA is TGTGCCACCACTGCGGGGGCCACCGGGGAGCTGTTTTTT.

This clonotype came up a few times. The chain is built from TRBV27 and TRBJ2-7; 11 positions agree with TRBD1. The germline gives CDR1 MNHEY, CDR2 SMNVEV (reference sequence). Trimming cost V 7 bases and J 7 bases; bases outside gene matches: 12. This CDR3 has 15 residues. DNA for the CDR3: TGTGCCAGCACCCTAACCGGACAGGGGGCGCGAGAGCAGTACTTC. Its translation is CASTLTGQGAREQYF.

This clonotype was found a few times. The chain carries TRBV15 and TRBJ2-1; 7 positions match TRBD1. In germline, CDR1 is LNHNV, CDR2 YYDKDF (reference sequence). This CDR3 is 17 amino acids long. The V gene end was trimmed by 2 bases and the J gene end by 8 bases; junction bases not matched to a gene: 15. The CDR3 loop is CATSRIRQGPRVDEQFF. As DNA, the CDR3 is TGTGCCACCAGCAGAATCCGACAGGGCCCGCGGGTCGATGAGCAGTTCTTC.

This clonotype was seen a handful of times. V usage is TRBV5-5 and J usage is TRBJ1-1, with D hard to call. The V and J ends lost 6 bases and 8 bases respectively, with 17 bases between them. The CDR3 spans 13 residues. Germline V lookup: CDR1 SGHKS, CDR2 YYEKEE (reference sequence). CDR3 sequence reads: CASTMRRDSEAFF. Written as DNA, the CDR3 is TGTGCCAGCACCATGAGGAGGGATTCCGAAGCTTTCTTT.

This clonotype has ten or more counts. The gene calls are TRBV12-3 or TRBV12-4 and TRBJ2-1, with 9 bases lining up with TRBD1. This CDR3 has 16 residues. The V segment lost 7 bases and the J segment 2 bases; nucleotides outside the gene matches: 9. The CDR3 sequence is CASTPGGQGAYNEQFF. The CDR3, as DNA: TGTGCCAGCACTCCTGGGGGACAGGGTGCCTACAATGAGCAGTTCTTC.

The rearrangement joins TRBV18 to TRBJ1-1, with TRBD1 matching over 9 bases. Germline CDR1 KGHSH, CDR2 LQKENI. This CDR3 is 16 amino acids long. V was clipped by 3 bases and J by 4 bases; unmatched bases: 9. CDR3 sequence reads: CASSPTGTGLGTEAFF. CDR3 sequence (DNA): TGTGCCAGCTCACCCACCGGGACAGGGCTGGGCACTGAAGCTTTCTTT.

This clonotype was detected many times. This sequence joins TRBV5-6 and TRBJ2-7, with TRBD2 identical over 7 bases. The CDR3 runs 16 residues. With 3 bases clipped from V and 0 bases from J, the junction kept 9 bases outside the gene matches. Germline-derived CDR1 and CDR2 are SGHDT and YYEEEE. The DNA for the CDR3 is TGTGCCAGCAGCTCGGGCTTCCGGGGGGACTCCTACGAGCAGTACTTC. Translating gives CASSSGFRGDSYEQYF.

This clonotype has a count of ten or more. CDR3 amino acids: CASSRAGGPDNEQFF. As DNA, the CDR3 is TGTGCCAGCAGCCGAGCGGGAGGGCCAGACAATGAGCAGTTCTTC. The gene calls are TRBV5-5 and TRBJ2-1; 10 bases are a match to TRBD2. The CDR3 contains 15 residues. V shed 4 bases, J shed 5 bases, and the junction held 6 bases outside the gene matches. CDR1 is SGHKS, CDR2 YYEKEE, per germline (reference sequence).

The chain couples TRBV5-1 to TRBJ2-3, with D tentatively TRBD1 (6 bases). Germline V gene sequence: CDR1 SGHRS, CDR2 YFSETQ. CDR3 length equals 16 residues. The V end was cut by 0 bases, the J end by 2 bases, with 13 bases between. As DNA, the CDR3 is TGCGCCAGCAGCTTGGGGACAGTAACACCCACAGATACGCAGTATTTT. This codes for CASSLGTVTPTDTQYF. The variable domain in full, completed from reference TRBV5-1 and TRBJ2-3, reads KAGVTQTPRYLIKTRGQQVTLSCSPISGHRSVSWYQQTPGQGLQFLFEYFSETQRNKGNFPGRFSGRQFSNSRSEMNVSTLELGDSALYLCASSLGTVTPTDTQYFGPGTRLTVL.